Presented here are 28 T cell receptor beta chains from one specimen sequenced in a study of blood T cell repertoires in COVID-19. This table comes from immunoSEQ multiplex PCR, and its TCRdb copy is limited to in-frame clones, with some not included. The sample records about 190,000 clones, around 79% being singletons. The sample consisted of peripheral blood. These receptors all come from a woman aged 45-59 years with acute or convalescent COVID-19.

This clone appeared a few times. J is TRBJ2-2 and V is TRBV6-5; no clear D. The germline V gene has CDR1 MNHEY and CDR2 SVGAGI. The CDR3 spans 15 residues. Deletions cut 6 bases from V and 0 bases from J, with 11 bases between. CDR3 nucleotide sequence: TGTGCCAGCAGCTTGGTGACATCGAACACCGGGGAGCTGTTTTTT. This sequence encodes CASSLVTSNTGELFF.

With respect to this clone: Germline is not matched at one junction end, which may reflect a read error. The V gene is TRBV5-1, the J gene TRBJ2-7, with a tentative D call TRBD2 (7 bases). The CDR3 sequence is 16 residues long. CDR1 and CDR2 (germline): SGHRS, YFSETQ. Written as DNA, the CDR3 is TGCGCCAGCAGCCCCGAGGGGGGGGCCTATACCTACGCGCAGTACTTC. As protein: CASSPEGGAYTYAQYF.

V and J are TRBV4-1 and TRBJ2-7; 8 nucleotides match TRBD1. Germline V gene sequence: CDR1 MGHRA, CDR2 YSYEKL. The CDR3 contains 16 residues. The J segment lost 7 bases and the V segment lost 4 bases, leaving 15 bases of the junction unmatched. CDR3 sequence (DNA): TGCGCCAGCAGCCGGTCCGGGACAGGTATCTTAAGGGAGCAGTACTTC. This gives the protein CASSRSGTGILREQYF.

The CDR3 sequence is CASSFGQKNSPLHF. As DNA, the CDR3 is TGTGCCAGCTCTTTCGGACAGAAGAATTCACCCCTCCACTTT. The gene calls are TRBV18 and TRBJ1-6; D perhaps matches TRBD1 (6 bases). This CDR3 comprises 14 residues. Between the trimmed V and J ends, which lost 6 bases and 7 bases, there was a span of 13 bases. Germline CDR1 KGHSH, CDR2 LQKENI.

The sample holds a few counts of this clone. V gene TRBV27 combines with J gene TRBJ2-2; 7 bases are shared with TRBD1. The germline CDR1 and CDR2 sequences are MNHEY and SMNVEV (reference sequence). CDR3 length: 17 amino acids. Losses at the gene ends were 1 base for V and 2 bases for J; bases not matched to a gene: 7. The CDR3 loop reads CASSLWPRDRNTGELFF. The DNA for the CDR3 is TGTGCCAGCAGTTTATGGCCCCGGGACAGAAACACCGGGGAGCTGTTTTTT.

The J gene is TRBJ1-6, the V gene TRBV5-1, with TRBD1 matching over 8 bases. The length of the CDR3 is 15 residues. J gave up 8 bases and V 4 bases, and 8 bases lay outside the gene matches. Per the germline V gene, CDR1 is SGHRS and CDR2 is YFSETQ. The CDR3 nucleotides are TGCGCCAGCAGCCTTCGGCAGGGGGCTTATTCACCCCTCCACTTT. Protein product: CASSLRQGAYSPLHF. Based on the CDR3 plus reference TRBV5-1 and TRBJ1-6, the full variable domain is KAGVTQTPRYLIKTRGQQVTLSCSPISGHRSVSWYQQTPGQGLQFLFEYFSETQRNKGNFPGRFSGRQFSNSRSEMNVSTLELGDSALYLCASSLRQGAYSPLHFGNGTRLTVT.

This chain connects TRBV5-5 to TRBJ1-5, with 7 positions matching TRBD1. Germline V gene sequence: CDR1 SGHKS, CDR2 YYEKEE (reference sequence). The CDR3 spans 17 residues. The V gene end was trimmed by 0 bases and the J gene end by 7 bases; junction bases not matched to a gene: 13. Here the CDR3 DNA reads TGTGCCAGCAGCTTGGAGGGGGCGACTTTTGGGGGCCAGCCCCAGCATTTT. It yields the protein CASSLEGATFGGQPQHF.

The chain joins TRBV9 to TRBJ2-5; possibly TRBD2 for D (6 bases). CDR1 and CDR2 (germline): SGDLS, YYNGEE. V lost 0 bases and J lost 5, with 11 bases in between. The CDR3 has 14 amino acids. CDR3 region: CASSVEASVETQYF. The CDR3 region has the DNA TGTGCCAGCAGCGTAGAGGCTAGCGTCGAGACCCAGTACTTC.

V and J are TRBV6-2 or TRBV6-3 and TRBJ2-7; 7 bases are shared with TRBD2. Looked up from germline, CDR1 is MNHEY and CDR2 is SVGEGT. The V segment lost 5 bases and the J segment 6 bases; nucleotides outside the gene matches: 4. The CDR3 length is 12 residues. For the CDR3, the DNA is TGTGCCAGCAGTCTTCTAGCGGTCGAGCAGTACTTC. The encoded protein is CASSLLAVEQYF.

The chain is built from TRBV28 and TRBJ2-2; the match to TRBD2 covers 10 bases. The CDR3 totals 16 residues. V shed 8 bases and J 5 bases; nucleotides not matched to a gene: 11. CDR1 is MDHEN, CDR2 SYDVKM, per germline. The CDR3 here is CASGPSSGRGTGELFF. For the CDR3, the DNA is TGTGCCAGCGGGCCCTCTAGCGGGAGAGGGACCGGGGAGCTGTTTTTT.

This chain links TRBV28 with TRBJ2-7; D is ambiguous. The CDR3 contains 12 residues. Germline V CDR1 and CDR2: MDHEN, SYDVKM. The V end was cut by 7 bases, the J end by 1 base, with 8 bases between. The CDR3, as DNA: TGTGCCAGCAACAGTCTGTCCTACGAGCAGTACTTC. This gives the protein CASNSLSYEQYF.

Remarks on this clone: A much bigger clone sits one base away, suggesting this may be a read error. Distinct nucleotide sequences in the sample also encode this CDR3. This sequence joins TRBV6-2 or TRBV6-3 and TRBJ1-2; D possibly corresponds to TRBD1 (5 bases). Germline loops: CDR1 MNHEY, CDR2 SVGEGT. This CDR3 has 16 residues. V was cut by 9 bases and J by 4 bases, with 24 bases left in between. CDR3 in DNA: TGTGCCAGTAGTACCCAAAGGACTGGCGGGGGCTATGGCTACACCTTC. Its protein product is CASSTQRTGGGYGYTF.

This rearrangement joins TRBV5-4 to TRBJ2-7, with 8 bases that match TRBD1. This CDR3 has 14 amino acids. The trim removed 3 bases at V and 3 bases at J, leaving 5 bases unmatched. Germline V gene data show CDR1 as SGHNT and CDR2 as YYREEE (reference sequence). The CDR3 protein is CASSSPQGGYEQYF. The CDR3, as DNA: TGTGCCAGCAGCTCCCCACAGGGGGGCTACGAGCAGTACTTC.

V usage is TRBV20-1 and J usage is TRBJ2-5; D is uncertain. The germline CDR1 and CDR2 sequences are DFQATT and SNEGSKA (reference sequence). Trimming cost V 3 bases and J 2 bases, with 13 bases left between them. This CDR3 has 14 residues. For the CDR3, the DNA is TGCAGTGCTAGTAGTACCGTACTTCAAGAGACCCAGTACTTC. This codes for CSASSTVLQETQYF.

V usage is TRBV4-3 and J usage is TRBJ2-1; 7 bases map to TRBD2. Germline CDR1 reads LGHNA; CDR2 reads YSLEER. The J segment lost 6 bases and the V segment lost 3 bases, leaving 8 bases of the junction unmatched. The CDR3 runs to 15 residues. CDR3: CASSHLADMGNEQFF. CDR3 DNA: TGCGCCAGCAGCCACCTAGCGGATATGGGCAATGAGCAGTTCTTC.

The chain is built from TRBV30 and TRBJ2-7; tentative D call: TRBD1 (6 bases). V lost 1 base and J 3 bases, leaving 16 bases between the germline ends. The germline V gene encodes CDR1 GTSNPN and CDR2 SVGIG (reference sequence). The CDR3 runs 15 residues. CDR3 region: CAWSGSRGLYYEQYF. The CDR3, as DNA: TGTGCCTGGAGTGGGTCCAGGGGCTTATACTACGAGCAGTACTTC.

The V gene is TRBV19, the J gene TRBJ1-5; 10 bases align to TRBD1. Trimming took 7 bases from V and 1 from J; bases not matched to a gene: 7. The CDR3 consists of 16 residues. Germline CDR1 reads LNHDA; CDR2 reads SQIVND (reference sequence). Here the CDR3 reads CASMRGQGRSNQPQHF. The CDR3 coding sequence is TGTGCCAGTATGCGGGGACAGGGGAGGAGCAATCAGCCCCAGCATTTT.

J is TRBJ2-3 and V is TRBV5-1; 8 bases map to TRBD2. CDR1 and CDR2 (germline): SGHRS, YFSETQ. The CDR3 has 15 amino acids. The ends lost 0 bases at V and 5 bases at J; junction bases unmatched: 5. CDR3 sequence reads: CASSLGTSWGDTQYF. The CDR3 coding sequence is TGCGCCAGCAGCTTGGGGACTAGCTGGGGAGATACGCAGTATTTT.

J is TRBJ2-2 and V is TRBV7-8; TRBD2 is a possible D gene (6 bases). The V gene lost 4 bases and the J gene lost 5 bases, with 14 bases spanning the gap. In germline, CDR1 is SGHVS, CDR2 FQNEAQ. This CDR3 spans 15 amino acids. This CDR3 is CASSSWASETGELFF. The CDR3 nucleotides are TGTGCCAGCAGCTCTTGGGCTAGCGAGACCGGGGAGCTGTTTTTT.

The V gene is TRBV20-1, the J gene TRBJ2-1; the D is unclear. Germline CDR1 and CDR2: DFQATT and SNEGSKA (reference sequence). The CDR3 sequence is 11 residues long. V lost 5 bases and J lost 7, with 9 bases in between. CDR3 region: CSAENLNEQFF. In nucleotides, the CDR3 is TGCAGTGCTGAGAATTTGAATGAGCAGTTCTTC.

The chain is built from TRBV10-3 and TRBJ2-2; 7 bases match TRBD1. The CDR3 extends over 17 amino acids. CDR1 ENHRY and CDR2 SYGVKD come from the germline V gene. J gave up 0 bases and V 6 bases, and 10 bases lay outside the gene matches. The CDR3 sequence: CAIRPGQALSNTGELFF. Here the CDR3 DNA reads TGTGCCATCAGGCCTGGACAGGCCCTATCGAACACCGGGGAGCTGTTTTTT.

This clone was counted between two and nine times. The chain is built from TRBV5-1 and TRBJ1-1, with 12 bases fitting TRBD1. V was pared by 4 bases and J by 6 bases, with 7 bases of the junction left unmatched. Germline CDR1 SGHRS, CDR2 YFSETQ. The CDR3 has 15 residues. The CDR3 region is CASSVGTGGRAEAFF. In DNA, the CDR3 is TGCGCCAGCAGCGTGGGGACAGGGGGCCGAGCTGAAGCTTTCTTT.

This clone has a handful of counts. V is TRBV3-1 (or the pseudogene TRBV3-2) and J is TRBJ1-6; the match to TRBD1 covers 9 bases. This CDR3 is built from 16 residues. The germline V gene has CDR1 LGHDT and CDR2 YNNKEL (reference sequence). V dropped 2 bases and J dropped 6; count of bases not matched to a gene: 5. CDR3 in amino acids: CASSQPGTGINSPLHF. The CDR3 DNA is TGTGCCAGCAGCCAACCAGGGACAGGGATTAATTCACCCCTCCACTTT.

The V gene is TRBV28, the J gene TRBJ2-5; TRBD2 matches at 10 bases. This CDR3 contains 17 residues. With V trimmed by 6 bases and J by 5 bases, 15 bases remained unmatched. Germline lookup yields CDR1 MDHEN and CDR2 SYDVKM. CDR3 region: CASSPLTSGNLRETQYF. CDR3 nucleotide sequence: TGTGCCAGCAGCCCACTCACTAGCGGGAACCTCCGGGAGACCCAGTACTTC.

The CDR3 sequence: CASGLDRSSNSPLHF. CDR3 sequence (DNA): TGTGCTAGTGGTTTGGACAGGTCCAGTAATTCACCCCTCCACTTT. The V call is TRBV12-5, the J call TRBJ1-6; TRBD1 might be the D (5 bases). CDR3 size: 15 residues. The germline V gene encodes CDR1 LGHNT and CDR2 FRNRAP. Trimming cost V 1 base and J 6 bases, with 10 bases left between them.

This clone has more than one count but fewer than ten. The chain is built from TRBV27 and TRBJ1-5; D remains ambiguous. The V gene lost 2 bases and the J gene lost 1 base, with 15 bases spanning the gap. CDR1 and CDR2 (germline): MNHEY, SMNVEV (reference sequence). This CDR3 is built from 17 residues. For the CDR3, the DNA is TGTGCCAGCAGTTTAGCCTCGCGGGGAGGGAGCAATCAGCCCCAGCATTTT. Translating it yields CASSLASRGGSNQPQHF.

The rearrangement joins TRBV28 to TRBJ1-4, with D unresolved. The CDR3 spans 15 residues. Trimming took 2 bases from V and 1 from J, leaving 8 bases between them. Germline loops: CDR1 MDHEN, CDR2 SYDVKM. The CDR3 here is CASSLHTVTNEKLFF. CDR3 bases: TGTGCCAGCAGTTTACATACAGTAACTAATGAAAAACTGTTTTTT.

DNA for the CDR3: TGTGCCAGCAGTGTCTTGTCGGGAGTAACCAATGAGCAGTTCTTC. This sequence encodes CASSVLSGVTNEQFF. The V gene is TRBV27, the J gene TRBJ2-1; weak D call: TRBD2 (6 bases). Germline assignment: CDR1 MNHEY and CDR2 SMNVEV (reference sequence). V lost 5 bases to trimming and J lost 6 bases, with 17 bases between them. The CDR3 runs 15 residues.